Below, 6 T cell receptor beta chains from the same sample are listed, as sequenced in a study of brain metastases from non-small cell lung cancer. Profiling relied on immunoSEQ multiplex PCR, and the TCRdb table lists in-frame clones only, not all of them. The table has more than 2,500 clones, about four fifths seen once. Material for sequencing was primary lung tumor tissue. These receptors all stem from a donor aged 40 or older with non-small cell lung cancer.

The chain combines TRBV6-1 with TRBJ1-6, with a weak D call TRBD1 (5 bases). Germline loops: CDR1 MNHNS, CDR2 SASEGT. The V gene lost 3 bases and the J gene lost 7 bases, with 10 bases spanning the gap. This CDR3 spans 14 amino acids. The CDR3 sequence: CASSDQGRNSPLHF. The CDR3 DNA sequence: TGTGCCAGCAGTGATCAGGGTAGGAATTCACCCCTCCACTTT.

This clone was picked up one time. This chain links TRBV7-2 with TRBJ1-2; D might be TRBD1 (5 bases). The CDR3 spans 14 residues. The germline V gene encodes CDR1 SGHTA and CDR2 FQGNSA. Trimming took off 5 bases at V and 6 bases at J, with 16 bases between the two ends. The CDR3 reads CASSHLAQGDGYTF. CDR3 bases: TGTGCCAGCAGCCACTTAGCCCAGGGCGATGGCTACACCTTC.

The chain uses TRBV2 and TRBJ1-2; no clear D. CDR3 length: 15 residues. CDR1 is SNHLY, CDR2 FYNNEI, per germline. V was clipped by 5 bases and J by 7 bases, with 20 bases between them. CDR3 coding DNA: TGTGCCAGCAGTACCCCACCGACTGCGGGTGGTGGCTACACCTTC. Its protein product is CASSTPPTAGGGYTF.

This chain uses TRBV6-5 with TRBJ2-1; 14 positions match TRBD2. This CDR3 has 15 residues. The trim removed 7 bases at V and 7 bases at J, leaving 6 bases unmatched. CDR1 MNHEY and CDR2 SVGAGI come from the germline V gene. The CDR3 loop is CASIGLAGGLNEQFF. CDR3 sequence (DNA): TGTGCCAGCATTGGACTAGCGGGGGGCCTGAATGAGCAGTTCTTC.

Regarding this clone: The junction differs from germline at one of its ends, possibly a read error. The V call is TRBV7-2, the J call TRBJ1-6; perhaps TRBD1 as D (6 bases). The CDR3 runs 15 residues. The germline CDR1 and CDR2 sequences are SGHTA and FQGNSA. CDR3 DNA: TGTGCTAGCAGCCCAGGACAGATATATAATTCACCCCTCCACTTT. This translates into CASSPGQIYNSPLHF.

The chain is built from TRBV10-2 and TRBJ2-3; D uncertain. The V end lost 8 bases, the J end lost 0 bases, and 12 bases lay between the germline ends. Germline V gives CDR1 WSHSY, CDR2 SAAADI. The length of the CDR3 is 14 residues. CDR3 protein: CASREDHSTDTQYF. The CDR3 DNA sequence: TGCGCCAGCCGAGAAGACCATAGCACAGATACGCAGTATTTT.